In this sample, the clone carrying this T cell receptor beta chain turned up a few times. Its specificity is unknown. V was pared by 5 bases and J by 4 bases, with 14 bases between. This CDR3 spans 14 amino acids. The data belong to a study of blood T cells in healthy people across ages. Overall study findings and caveats: PBMC samples, being unsorted, prevented any conclusive comparison of naive and antigen-experienced cells.

Combining a sample-barcoded 5' primer with a J-beta primer mix, a second PCR ran for 7 to 11 cycles. TCRdb independently ran MiXCR on the 5' RACE reads; one entry per CDR3 protein. The sample lists fewer than 800,000 distinct CDR3 sequences; 20% to 30% were seen once. The same sample was also used in a study of T cells of mothers and their children. That work contributes: All extracted RNA went into cDNA synthesis, about 1.4 ug per 15 ul.

The receptor's source is a boy between 10 and 17 years old in good health. This chain uses TRBV12-3 or TRBV12-4 with TRBJ1-2; maybe TRBD1 (6 bases). The material sequenced was blood. CDR3 DNA sequence: TGTGCCAGCAGTGCCCCCGGGACAAGCTATGGCTACACCTTC. It codes for CASSAPGTSYGYTF.